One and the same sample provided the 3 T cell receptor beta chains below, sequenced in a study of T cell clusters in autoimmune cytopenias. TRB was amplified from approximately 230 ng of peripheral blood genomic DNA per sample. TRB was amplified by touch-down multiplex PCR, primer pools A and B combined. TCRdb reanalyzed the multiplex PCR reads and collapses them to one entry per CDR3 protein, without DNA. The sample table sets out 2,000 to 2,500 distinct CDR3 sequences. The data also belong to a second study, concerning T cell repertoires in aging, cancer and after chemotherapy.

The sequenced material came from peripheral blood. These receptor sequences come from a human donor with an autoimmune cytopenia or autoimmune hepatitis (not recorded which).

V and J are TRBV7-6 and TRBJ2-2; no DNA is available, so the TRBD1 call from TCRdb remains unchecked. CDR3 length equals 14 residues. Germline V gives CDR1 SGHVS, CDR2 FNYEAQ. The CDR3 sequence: CASSWGVDTGELFF.

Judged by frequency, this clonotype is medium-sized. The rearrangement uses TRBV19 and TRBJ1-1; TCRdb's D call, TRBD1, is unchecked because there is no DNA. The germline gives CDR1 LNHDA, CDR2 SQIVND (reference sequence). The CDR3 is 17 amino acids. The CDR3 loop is CASSPRGGGRLNTEAFF.

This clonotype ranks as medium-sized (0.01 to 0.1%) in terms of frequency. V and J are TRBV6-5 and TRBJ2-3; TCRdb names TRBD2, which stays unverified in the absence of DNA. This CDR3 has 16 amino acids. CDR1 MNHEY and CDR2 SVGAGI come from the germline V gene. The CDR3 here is CASSRTSGGATDTQYF.